The 30 T cell receptor beta chains listed next were all sequenced from one sample in a study of cytomegalovirus exposure and HLA in healthy donors. Only in-frame clones appear in the TCRdb table, and some are missing; sequencing was by immunoSEQ multiplex PCR. This repertoire shows under 250,000 clones, approximately 87% found once; its top ten account for about 3%. Sequencing was performed on PBMCs. These receptors all stem from a man aged 18 to 30 in good health and CMV-seronegative.

The chain uses TRBV6-5 and TRBJ1-1; D unresolved. The germline V and J ends were trimmed by 6 bases and 10 bases, with 21 bases remaining between them. Per germline, CDR1 MNHEY and CDR2 SVGAGI. The CDR3 is 14 residues long. Here the CDR3 DNA reads TGTGCCAGCAGGAGGTCAACATCCTATCCCATAGCTTTCTTT. The encoded protein is CASRRSTSYPIAFF.

The chain combines TRBV11-2 with TRBJ2-6; D might be TRBD2 (5 bases). Germline CDR1 is SGHAT and CDR2 is FQNNGV. The ends were cut back, 4 bases at V and 2 bases at J, with 12 bases in the middle. The CDR3 sequence is 16 residues long. CDR3 bases: TGTGCCAGCAGCTACGTCCGGGGTCCTGGGGCCAACGTCCTGACTTTC. Translated: CASSYVRGPGANVLTF. The whole variable domain, remainder taken from reference TRBV11-2 and TRBJ2-6, is EAGVAQSPRYKIIEKRQSVAFWCNPISGHATLYWYQQILGQGPKLLIQFQNNGVVDDSQLPKDRFSAERLKGVDSTLKIQPAKLEDSAVYLCASSYVRGPGANVLTFGAGSRLTVL.

This chain joins TRBV29-1 and TRBJ1-2; 7 nucleotides align to TRBD1. V lost 7 bases and J lost 5; bases outside the gene matches: 4. CDR3 size: 11 residues. CDR1 and CDR2 (germline): SQVTM, ANQGSEA. CDR3 protein: CSAGQDYGYTF. The CDR3 coding sequence is TGCAGCGCCGGACAGGATTATGGCTACACCTTC. Looking up the rest from reference TRBV29-1 and TRBJ1-2 gives the full variable domain: SAVISQKPSRDICQRGTSLTIQCQVDSQVTMMFWYRQQPGQSLTLIATANQGSEATYESGFVIDKFPISRPNLTFSTLTVSNMSPEDSSIYLCSAGQDYGYTFGSGTRLTVV.

This chain uses TRBV5-1 with TRBJ2-2; TRBD1 agrees at 8 bases. V lost 4 bases, J lost 4 bases, and 6 bases stayed unmatched. Germline V gene data show CDR1 as SGHRS and CDR2 as YFSETQ. The CDR3 length is 15 residues. The CDR3 loop is CASSPDRVATGELFF. CDR3 DNA: TGCGCCAGCAGCCCGGACAGGGTGGCCACCGGGGAGCTGTTTTTT.

This clone was seen only a few times. The chain combines TRBV9 with TRBJ2-5, with 10 positions matching TRBD1. Germline values: CDR1 SGDLS, CDR2 YYNGEE. V shed 7 bases and J 4 bases; nucleotides not matched to a gene: 7. This CDR3 has 14 residues. For the CDR3, the DNA is TGTGCCAGCGGTCGGGACAGGGGAGGAGAGACCCAGTACTTC. Translated, it gives CASGRDRGGETQYF.

The V gene is TRBV9, the J gene TRBJ2-1; the D gene is possibly TRBD2 (6 bases). CDR1 is SGDLS and CDR2 is YYNGEE in the germline V gene. The CDR3 consists of 13 residues. The germline V and J ends were trimmed by 0 bases and 10 bases, with 11 bases remaining between them. The CDR3 region has the DNA TGTGCCAGCAGCGTAGGGTGGGGAGGCGAGCAGTTCTTC. Protein sequence: CASSVGWGGEQFF.

The CDR3 loop is CASSPDPGLFAHEQYF. CDR3 in DNA: TGTGCCAGCAGCCCCGATCCGGGACTATTTGCCCACGAGCAGTACTTC. The rearrangement uses TRBV7-2 and TRBJ2-7; 7 nucleotides line up with TRBD2. CDR3 size: 16 residues. Germline values: CDR1 SGHTA, CDR2 FQGNSA. Trimming took 5 bases from V and 5 from J; bases not matched to a gene: 15.

The genes are TRBV19 and TRBJ2-7; TRBD1 might be the D (6 bases). CDR3 size: 15 residues. With 5 bases removed from V and 5 bases from J, the gap between germline ends came to 19 bases. CDR1 is LNHDA, CDR2 SQIVND, per germline (reference sequence). For the CDR3, the DNA is TGTGCCAGTAGTCGCCGAGGACAGCAAGGAGACGAGCAGTACTTC. This codes for CASSRRGQQGDEQYF.

This sequence joins TRBV27 and TRBJ2-7; TRBD2 aligns across 14 bases. J lost 4 bases, V lost 4 bases, and 6 bases had no gene match. The CDR3 is 16 amino acids. CDR1 and CDR2 from the germline V gene are MNHEY and SMNVEV (reference sequence). CDR3 in amino acids: CASSSGLAGETYEQYF. CDR3 in DNA: TGTGCCAGCAGTTCGGGACTAGCGGGGGAAACGTACGAGCAGTACTTC.

The chain recombines TRBV10-2 with TRBJ1-1, with a tentative D call TRBD1 (6 bases). This CDR3 is built from 14 residues. Germline lookup yields CDR1 WSHSY and CDR2 SAAADI. Trimming removed 5 bases from V and 1 base from J, with 11 bases in between. This chain's CDR3 is CASSQRQANTEAFF. CDR3 bases: TGCGCCAGCAGTCAAAGACAGGCGAACACTGAAGCTTTCTTT.

The V call is TRBV7-9, the J call TRBJ1-2, with a weak D call TRBD1 (5 bases). Germline CDR1 reads SEHNR; CDR2 reads FQNEAQ (reference sequence). The CDR3 runs 12 residues. The V gene lost 5 bases and the J gene lost 8 bases, with 12 bases spanning the gap. The CDR3 loop is CASSPRGNGYTF. The CDR3 region has the DNA TGTGCCAGCAGCCCAAGGGGAAACGGCTACACCTTC.

The chain combines TRBV6-5 with TRBJ1-2; D may be TRBD1 (5 bases). Trimming took off 2 bases at V and 8 bases at J, with 6 bases between the two ends. This CDR3 is 11 amino acids long. Germline-derived CDR1 and CDR2 are MNHEY and SVGAGI. The CDR3 DNA sequence: TGTGCCAGCAGTTACCAGGGCGGCTACACCTTC. Protein sequence: CASSYQGGYTF.

The genes are TRBV27 and TRBJ2-7; 13 bases are a match to TRBD2. V lost 6 bases, J lost 1 base, and 3 bases stayed unmatched. CDR3 size: 15 residues. Germline V gene data show CDR1 as MNHEY and CDR2 as SMNVEV (reference sequence). Written as DNA, the CDR3 is TGTGCCAGCAGGACTAGCGGGGGGCCATCCTACGAGCAGTACTTC. Amino acid sequence: CASRTSGGPSYEQYF.

The rearrangement joins TRBV29-1 to TRBJ2-3; 12 nucleotides line up with TRBD2. CDR1 SQVTM and CDR2 ANQGSEA come from the germline V gene. J gave up 4 bases and V 8 bases, and 7 bases lay outside the gene matches. There are 14 residues in the CDR3. The CDR3 loop is CSSSGRAGADTQYF. In DNA form, the CDR3 reads TGCAGCTCTAGCGGGAGGGCCGGGGCAGATACGCAGTATTTT.

V usage is TRBV28 and J usage is TRBJ1-2, with a weak D call TRBD1 (5 bases). Germline loops: CDR1 MDHEN, CDR2 SYDVKM. The CDR3 totals 14 residues. V lost 2 bases and J 8 bases, leaving 15 bases between the germline ends. The CDR3 DNA follows: TGTGCCAGCAGTTTAGTCCCAGGGTCTCAAGGCTACACCTTC. Residues: CASSLVPGSQGYTF.

This clone was seen only once. The genes are TRBV25-1 and TRBJ1-2; D might be TRBD1 (5 bases). The germline CDR1 and CDR2 sequences are MGHDK and SYGVNS. V was trimmed by 1 base and J by 11 bases, leaving 14 bases between them. The CDR3 runs 13 residues. CDR3 sequence: CASSEFADKGYTF. The CDR3 DNA reads as TGTGCCAGCAGTGAATTTGCGGACAAGGGGTACACCTTC.

The chain recombines TRBV7-9 with TRBJ2-2; possibly TRBD2 for D (5 bases). CDR3 length: 15 amino acids. Trimming removed 1 base at V and 6 bases at J, with 12 bases between. CDR1 and CDR2 from the germline V gene are SEHNR and FQNEAQ (reference sequence). This CDR3 reads CASSLDGIGSGELFF. In nucleotides, the CDR3 is TGTGCCAGCAGCTTAGACGGGATCGGGTCCGGGGAGCTGTTTTTT. Full variable domain (rest looked up from reference TRBV7-9 and TRBJ2-2): DTGVSQNPRHKITKRGQNVTFRCDPISEHNRLYWYRQTLGQGPEFLTYFQNEAQLEKSRLLSDRFSAERPKGSFSTLEIQRTEQGDSAMYLCASSLDGIGSGELFFGEGSRLTVL.

The table lists this clone with a few counts. The V gene is TRBV27, the J gene TRBJ2-5, with unresolved D. V lost 2 bases, J lost 2 bases, and 9 bases lay in between. This CDR3 comprises 14 residues. Germline V gene sequence: CDR1 MNHEY, CDR2 SMNVEV (reference sequence). In nucleotides, the CDR3 is TGTGCCAGCAGTTTACGGTACGCTCAAGAGACCCAGTACTTC. Encoded protein: CASSLRYAQETQYF.

The chain has TRBV11-2 and TRBJ2-7, with TRBD1 identical over 8 bases. CDR3 length equals 16 residues. The V and J ends lost 4 bases and 3 bases, in that order; junction bases with no gene match: 11. Germline CDR1 SGHAT, CDR2 FQNNGV. The CDR3 sequence is CASSSVPGQVFYEQYF. CDR3 in DNA: TGTGCCAGCAGCTCAGTACCGGGACAGGTCTTCTACGAGCAGTACTTC.

CDR3 DNA sequence: TGTGCCAGCTCACCGGGACTAGCGGGGAGTTCTCGTAATGAGCAGTTCTTC. Translated, it gives CASSPGLAGSSRNEQFF. The chain is built from TRBV18 and TRBJ2-1; 13 bases line up with TRBD2. This CDR3 region has 17 residues. The germline V gene encodes CDR1 KGHSH and CDR2 LQKENI. V lost 3 bases to trimming and J lost 7 bases; unmatched junction nucleotides: 9.

The chain links TRBV5-1 to TRBJ2-3, with TRBD2 as a possible D gene (7 bases). Trimming stripped 3 bases from V and 2 bases from J, with 10 bases between. There are 14 residues in the CDR3. Germline CDR1 and CDR2: SGHRS and YFSETQ. The CDR3 loop reads CASSSGGHTDTQYF. The CDR3 DNA reads as TGCGCCAGCAGCTCGGGGGGACACACAGATACGCAGTATTTT. Based on the CDR3 plus reference TRBV5-1 and TRBJ2-3, the full variable domain is KAGVTQTPRYLIKTRGQQVTLSCSPISGHRSVSWYQQTPGQGLQFLFEYFSETQRNKGNFPGRFSGRQFSNSRSEMNVSTLELGDSALYLCASSSGGHTDTQYFGPGTRLTVL.

The chain combines TRBV9 with TRBJ2-7, with D possibly TRBD1 on 6 matching bases. The CDR3 consists of 15 residues. Germline CDR1 and CDR2: SGDLS and YYNGEE. V lost 4 bases, J lost 2 bases, and 16 bases lay in between. CDR3: CASSQNRDTAYEQYF. CDR3 in DNA: TGTGCCAGCAGCCAAAACCGGGACACAGCCTACGAGCAGTACTTC.

The chain combines TRBV6-4 with TRBJ2-2; D might be TRBD1 (6 bases). Germline V lookup: CDR1 MRHNA, CDR2 SNTAGT. The CDR3 has 13 amino acids. The V and J ends lost 3 bases and 6 bases respectively, with 8 bases between them. The CDR3 here is CASSDTGSGELFF. The CDR3 DNA follows: TGTGCCAGCAGTGATACAGGGTCCGGGGAGCTGTTTTTT.

This chain connects TRBV27 to TRBJ2-1; 8 nucleotides align to TRBD1. V was clipped by 3 bases and J by 0 bases; unmatched bases: 4. From germline, CDR1 is MNHEY and CDR2 SMNVEV (reference sequence). The CDR3 is 16 residues long. The CDR3 protein is CASSFTGGISYNEQFF. The CDR3 nucleotides are TGTGCCAGCAGTTTCACAGGGGGGATCTCCTACAATGAGCAGTTCTTC.

The chain has TRBV6-5 and TRBJ2-3; D uncertain. Looked up from germline, CDR1 is MNHEY and CDR2 is SVGAGI. The V end lost 3 bases, the J end lost 3 bases, and 7 bases lay between the germline ends. The CDR3 has 13 amino acids. The CDR3 coding sequence is TGTGCCAGCAGTTATCGGTTAACAGATACGCAGTATTTT. Translating gives CASSYRLTDTQYF.

The chain recombines TRBV28 with TRBJ1-4, with 7 bases identical to TRBD1. Germline V gene lookup returns CDR1 MDHEN and CDR2 SYDVKM. The CDR3 is made up of 18 amino acids. The V segment lost 6 bases and the J segment 3 bases; nucleotides outside the gene matches: 16. CDR3 DNA: TGTGCCAGCAGACACAATTACAGGGGCCTCGGTGCTAATGAAAAACTGTTTTTT. Protein product: CASRHNYRGLGANEKLFF.

The J gene is TRBJ2-5, the V gene TRBV27; 9 nucleotides agree with TRBD2. The V gene end was trimmed by 1 base and the J gene end by 1 base; junction bases not matched to a gene: 4. The CDR3 totals 16 residues. Germline V gene sequence: CDR1 MNHEY, CDR2 SMNVEV (reference sequence). Here the CDR3 DNA reads TGTGCCAGCAGTTTATATCTAGCGGGAACCCAAGAGACCCAGTACTTC. Translating gives CASSLYLAGTQETQYF.

This chain joins TRBV5-5 and TRBJ2-7; 7 bases match TRBD2. The CDR3 consists of 15 residues. CDR1 and CDR2 (germline): SGHKS, YYEKEE (reference sequence). V lost 4 bases, J lost 0 bases, and 7 bases stayed unmatched. The CDR3 DNA reads as TGTGCCAGCAGCCCCCGGGACTATAGCTCCTACGAGCAGTACTTC. Translation gives CASSPRDYSSYEQYF.

CDR3 sequence: CASSPNDRVGGYTF. The CDR3 region has the DNA TGTGCCAGTAGTCCCAACGACAGGGTCGGGGGCTACACCTTC. The chain employs TRBV19 and TRBJ1-2; 7 bases line up with TRBD1. CDR1 is LNHDA, CDR2 SQIVND, per germline (reference sequence). The CDR3 is made up of 14 amino acids. V trimming: 5 bases; J trimming: 8 bases; junction bases outside the gene matches: 11. The full variable domain, with the rest looked up from reference TRBV19 and TRBJ1-2, is DGGITQSPKYLFRKEGQNVTLSCEQNLNHDAMYWYRQDPGQGLRLIYYSQIVNDFQKGDIAEGYSVSREKKESFPLTVTSAQKNPTAFYLCASSPNDRVGGYTFGSGTRLTVV.

About this clone itself: Other nucleotide sequences in the sample specify the same CDR3. This chain joins TRBV27 and TRBJ1-6, with TRBD1 matching over 9 bases. Germline V CDR1 and CDR2: MNHEY, SMNVEV (reference sequence). The CDR3 is made up of 13 amino acids. Trimming removed 5 bases from V and 10 bases from J; junction bases left unmatched: 3. The CDR3 reads CASSATGGSPLHF. CDR3 in DNA: TGTGCCAGCAGTGCGACAGGGGGGTCACCCCTCCACTTT.